What follows are 24 T cell receptor beta chains derived from one specimen sequenced in a study of vaccination and CD4 T cells after COVID-19. These receptors' antigens are unknown. The assay that was used to sequence DNA from cultured CD4+ T cells was the Oncomine TCR Beta short-read assay. MiXCR was run by TCRdb on the PCR reads, yielding one entry per CDR3 protein. The sample records some 13,000 distinct CDR3 sequences, approximately 69% being singletons. Treatment defined: roughly 10-day PBMC culture with coronavirus spike peptide pools or control peptides (ViraFEST assay). Sequenced sample: CD4+ T cells from blood, cultured in vitro. All receptors come from a human donor who had recovered from COVID-19.

The rearrangement uses TRBV7-2 and TRBJ1-2, with a possible D match to TRBD1 (6 bases). V was trimmed by 1 base and J by 7 bases, leaving 10 bases between them. This CDR3 contains 13 residues. Per the germline V gene, CDR1 is SGHTA and CDR2 is FQGNSA. The CDR3 loop is CASSLGSRGGYTF. CDR3 bases: TGTGCCAGCAGCTTAGGGTCCAGGGGTGGCTACACCTTC.

This clonotype was seen just once. The chain employs TRBV21-1 and TRBJ2-3; whether TRBD2, the table's D call, matches the DNA was not checked. TRBV21-1 constitutes a pseudogene. CDR3 length equals 16 residues. This CDR3 is CASSITLAGECDTQYF. CDR3 DNA: TGTGCCAGCAGCATAACACTAGCGGGAGAATGTGATACGCAGTATTTT.

This clonotype was picked up a small number of times. The genes are TRBV27 and TRBJ2-5; 7 bases line up with TRBD1. The CDR3 covers 14 residues. The J segment lost 6 bases and the V segment lost 2 bases, leaving 6 bases of the junction unmatched. Germline loops: CDR1 MNHEY, CDR2 SMNVEV (reference sequence). The CDR3 region has the DNA TGTGCCAGCAGTTTAGTGAGGGGGCGAAAGACCCAGTACTTC. This gives the protein CASSLVRGRKTQYF.

This clonotype was counted only a few times. The V gene is TRBV20-1, the J gene TRBJ1-2; 7 nucleotides match TRBD1. V trimming: 0 bases; J trimming: 7 bases; junction bases outside the gene matches: 11. Germline V gene sequence: CDR1 DFQATT, CDR2 SNEGSKA (reference sequence). The CDR3 has 15 amino acids. CDR3 nucleotide sequence: TGCAGTGCTAGAGACGCCTCGGGACAGCCAAGTGGCTACACCTTC. Amino acids: CSARDASGQPSGYTF.

This clonotype is medium-sized. This chain links TRBV11-3 with TRBJ2-1; the D call may be TRBD1 or TRBD2 (6 bases each). V was cut by 8 bases and J by 6 bases, with 14 bases left in between. The CDR3 spans 13 residues. Looked up from germline, CDR1 is SGHNT and CDR2 is YENEEA. The CDR3 reads CASGGPASNEQFF. The CDR3 nucleotides read TGTGCCAGCGGGGGGCCAGCGAGCAATGAGCAGTTCTTC.

The chain employs TRBV19 and TRBJ2-2; no clear D. Germline lookup yields CDR1 LNHDA and CDR2 SQIVND (reference sequence). The CDR3 spans 13 residues. V lost 7 bases to trimming and J lost 0 bases, with 6 bases between them. The CDR3 nucleotides are TGTGCCAGTACCCGCGCGAACACCGGGGAGCTGTTTTTT. It codes for CASTRANTGELFF.

The chain couples TRBV27 to TRBJ1-2; unclear D gene. Trimming removed 3 bases from V and 5 bases from J, with 10 bases in between. The CDR3 is made up of 13 amino acids. Germline V gene data show CDR1 as MNHEY and CDR2 as SMNVEV (reference sequence). CDR3 sequence: CASSFSGIYGYTF. The DNA for the CDR3 is TGTGCCAGCAGTTTCTCAGGAATATATGGCTACACCTTC.

This chain connects TRBV19 to TRBJ2-4; D is unclear. CDR3 length: 16 amino acids. Trimming took 5 bases from V and 2 from J, leaving 16 bases between them. The V gene's germline CDR1 is LNHDA and CDR2 SQIVND (reference sequence). The CDR3 protein is CASSPSSQGTKNIQYF. CDR3 DNA sequence: TGTGCCAGTAGTCCCTCCTCGCAAGGAACCAAAAACATTCAGTACTTC.

The chain links TRBV14 to TRBJ1-2; D is undetermined. V gave up 3 bases and J gave up 7 bases, with 12 bases separating them. Germline V lookup: CDR1 SGHDN, CDR2 FVKESK. This CDR3 is built from 13 residues. In nucleotides, the CDR3 is TGTGCCAGCAGCCAGCAATTCCTCTCTGGCTACACCTTC. Amino acids: CASSQQFLSGYTF.

The chain recombines TRBV12-3 or TRBV12-4 with TRBJ1-6; a weak D match, TRBD1 (5 bases). The ends were cut back, 3 bases at V and 10 bases at J, with 16 bases in the middle. The CDR3 runs 15 residues. CDR3 sequence (DNA): TGTGCCAGCAGTTTTGGGGGTGTTGCACGATCACCCCTCCACTTT. Protein product: CASSFGGVARSPLHF.

This clonotype turned up a few times. This sequence joins TRBV7-2 and TRBJ2-2, with TRBD2 matching over 14 bases. The CDR3 is 18 residues long. The V gene end was trimmed by 4 bases and the J gene end by 4 bases; junction bases not matched to a gene: 8. From germline, CDR1 is SGHTA and CDR2 FQGNSA. The CDR3 nucleotides are TGTGCCAGCAGCTGGGCGACTAGCGGGAGGGCCCCCACCGGGGAGCTGTTTTTT. Its protein product is CASSWATSGRAPTGELFF.

This chain links TRBV7-9 with TRBJ1-1; D not resolved. The CDR3 covers 15 residues. The V end lost 5 bases, the J end lost 0 bases, and 13 bases lay between the germline ends. Germline V gene sequence: CDR1 SEHNR, CDR2 FQNEAQ (reference sequence). The CDR3 nucleotides are TGTGCCAGCAGCCTGACACTTTCGATGAACACTGAAGCTTTCTTT. This sequence encodes CASSLTLSMNTEAFF. The full variable domain, rest sourced from reference TRBV7-9 and TRBJ1-1, is DTGVSQNPRHKITKRGQNVTFRCDPISEHNRLYWYRQTLGQGPEFLTYFQNEAQLEKSRLLSDRFSAERPKGSFSTLEIQRTEQGDSAMYLCASSLTLSMNTEAFFGQGTRLTVV.

The chain employs TRBV27 and TRBJ1-2; 11 positions match TRBD1. The CDR3 extends over 17 amino acids. Per germline, CDR1 MNHEY and CDR2 SMNVEV (reference sequence). Germline trimming cut 0 bases from V and 8 bases from J; bases unmatched to any gene: 11. The CDR3 nucleotides read TGTGCCAGCAGTTTATCCCCTCCAGGACAGGGGGCAGGGGGCTACACCTTC. This sequence encodes CASSLSPPGQGAGGYTF.

The chain uses TRBV7-2 and TRBJ1-2; TRBD1 might be the D (6 bases). The V end lost 1 base, the J end lost 8 bases, and 11 bases lay between the germline ends. The length of the CDR3 is 13 residues. CDR1 SGHTA and CDR2 FQGNSA come from the germline V gene. The CDR3 nucleotides are TGTGCCAGCAGCTTAGGCAGGGGTCGAGGCTACACCTTC. It specifies CASSLGRGRGYTF.

The chain is built from TRBV27 and TRBJ2-7; TRBD2 matches at 8 bases. The V gene's germline CDR1 is MNHEY and CDR2 SMNVEV (reference sequence). CDR3 size: 15 residues. V dropped 4 bases and J dropped 7; count of bases not matched to a gene: 12. In DNA, the CDR3 is TGTGCCAGCAGTTCCCAAAGCGGGAGAGTGAGGGAGCAGTACTTC. This translates into CASSSQSGRVREQYF.

The chain links TRBV7-2 to TRBJ1-2; 8 nucleotides match TRBD1. V dropped 4 bases and J dropped 7; count of bases not matched to a gene: 5. This CDR3 has 13 residues. The germline gives CDR1 SGHTA, CDR2 FQGNSA. The CDR3 DNA is TGTGCCAGCAGCTCAGGACAGGGCGGTGGCTACACCTTC. It yields the protein CASSSGQGGGYTF.

The chain uses TRBV7-2 and TRBJ1-1; possible D gene TRBD1, 6 bases. Germline lookup yields CDR1 SGHTA and CDR2 FQGNSA. Trimming pared 2 bases from V and 3 bases from J, leaving 13 bases between. This CDR3 has 15 residues. The CDR3 reads CASSLSQTGYTEAFF. Here the CDR3 DNA reads TGTGCCAGCAGCTTAAGCCAAACAGGGTACACTGAAGCTTTCTTT. Variable domain in full (rest from reference TRBV7-2 and TRBJ1-1): GAGVSQSPSNKVTEKGKDVELRCDPISGHTALYWYRQSLGQGLEFLIYFQGNSAPDKSGLPSDRFSAERTGGSVSTLTIQRTQQEDSAVYLCASSLSQTGYTEAFFGQGTRLTVV.

CDR3 DNA sequence: TGTGCCACCAGTGTGGGCAACACTGAAGCTTTCTTT. It translates to CATSVGNTEAFF. The chain uses TRBV24-1 and TRBJ1-1; D unresolved. The CDR3 is 12 amino acids. Looked up from germline, CDR1 is KGHDR and CDR2 is SFDVKD. V dropped 5 bases and J dropped 2 bases, with 5 bases sitting between them.

This chain connects TRBV6-5 to TRBJ2-7, with D perhaps given as TRBD1 or TRBD2 (5 bases each). Gene TRBJ2-5 matches the end of the DNA better, so the J call may be wrong. There are 14 residues in the CDR3. CDR1 is MNHEY, CDR2 SVGAGI, per germline. The CDR3, as DNA: TGTGCCAGCAGTTACTCCCGAGGGGAGGAGACCCAGTACTTC. It is translated as CASSYSRGEETQYF.

This clonotype was seen a handful of times. The DNA for the CDR3 is TGCGCCAGCAGTGAGACGGGCTCTGGAAACACCATATATTTT. The encoded protein is CASSETGSGNTIYF. J is TRBJ1-3 and V is TRBV10-1; D is undetermined. The CDR3 loop spans 14 amino acids. Trimming removed 2 bases at V and 0 bases at J, with 5 bases between. Germline CDR1 and CDR2: WNHNN and SYGVQD (reference sequence).

This clonotype occurred a few times. The V gene is TRBV7-2, the J gene TRBJ2-2, with D perhaps matching TRBD2 (5 bases). CDR1 and CDR2 (germline): SGHTA, FQGNSA. Between the trimmed V and J ends, which lost 5 bases and 6 bases, there was a span of 16 bases. The CDR3 has 15 residues. The CDR3: CASSPTTLDSGELFF. The CDR3 nucleotides are TGTGCCAGCAGCCCAACGACACTAGATTCCGGGGAGCTGTTTTTT.

V and J are TRBV6-1 and TRBJ1-2, with 12 bases aligning to TRBD1. In germline, CDR1 is MNHNS, CDR2 SASEGT. V trimming: 3 bases; J trimming: 7 bases; junction bases outside the gene matches: 9. The CDR3 covers 16 residues. CDR3 loop: CASSDLGGQGALGYTF. DNA of the CDR3: TGTGCCAGCAGTGATCTGGGGGGACAGGGGGCGCTTGGCTACACCTTC.

The chain's CDR3 is CATRDSGHTDTQYF. The CDR3 bases are TGTGCCACCAGAGACTCGGGGCACACAGATACGCAGTATTTT. This chain connects TRBV24-1 to TRBJ2-3; TRBD1 or TRBD2 may be the D gene (5 bases each). V was clipped by 7 bases and J by 2 bases, with 12 bases between them. This CDR3 region has 14 residues. Germline CDR1 KGHDR, CDR2 SFDVKD.

The chain couples TRBV28 to TRBJ2-7, with 7 nucleotides matching TRBD2. CDR1 is MDHEN and CDR2 is SYDVKM in the germline V gene. The CDR3 consists of 15 residues. Trimming cost V 2 bases and J 5 bases; bases outside gene matches: 9. CDR3 protein: CASSLTSVGENEQYF. CDR3 nucleotides: TGTGCCAGCAGTTTAACTAGCGTTGGGGAGAACGAGCAGTACTTC. The complete variable domain, with remaining parts taken from reference TRBV28 and TRBJ2-7, reads DVKVTQSSRYLVKRTGEKVFLECVQDMDHENMFWYRQDPGLGLRLIYFSYDVKMKEKGDIPEGYSVSREKKERFSLILESASTNQTSMYLCASSLTSVGENEQYFGPGTRLTVT.